These T cell receptor beta chains were read from a single sample in a study of blood T cell repertoires in COVID-19. Here immunoSEQ multiplex PCR was the method, and the copy in TCRdb shows in-frame clones only, minus some. Here the sample spans around 430,000 clones, approximately 88% being singletons. Sequencing input: peripheral blood. The receptors were gathered from a woman in her forties or fifties with COVID-19, enrolled during active disease. CDR3s include the opening cysteine and the closing phenylalanine or tryptophan. Each record gives: D gene, V gene, J gene, clone size, CDR3 DNA, CDR3 protein. D genes are given only for firm matches. The listing skips clone size in some rows; elsewhere it reads once, few, many or a size class.

D: -; V: TRBV7-9; J: TRBJ1-4; size: -; DNA: TGTGCCAGCAGCCCCCCCCACGGGGGAACTAATGAAAAACTGTTTTTT; CDR3: CASSPPHGGTNEKLFF
D: -; V: TRBV30; J: TRBJ2-7; size: -; DNA: TGTGCCTGGAGTGGTAATACAGGGAGGGACGAGCAGTACTTC; CDR3: CAWSGNTGRDEQYF
D: -; V: TRBV11-3; J: TRBJ1-5; size: -; DNA: TGTGCCAGCAGCCACTGGGGGCAGGCCATTCAGCCCCAGCATTTT; CDR3: CASSHWGQAIQPQHF
D: TRBD1; V: TRBV7-8; J: TRBJ1-3; size: -; DNA: TGTGCCAGCAGCTCCGGGACAGGGGCCCGGGCAGGAAACACCATATATTTT; CDR3: CASSSGTGARAGNTIYF
D: TRBD1; V: TRBV19; J: TRBJ2-1; size: -; DNA: TGTGCCAGTAGTAACAGGGGGATTCCCGCCTTGGAGTTCTTC; CDR3: CASSNRGIPALEFF
D: TRBD2; V: TRBV2; J: TRBJ2-5; size: -; DNA: TGTGCCAGCAGTGAGTCTAGCGGGGGAAAAGAGACCCAGTACTTC; CDR3: CASSESSGGKETQYF
D: -; V: TRBV5-1; J: TRBJ2-1; size: -; DNA: TGCGCCAGCAGCTTGGCCGTTCAAGGAGTTGAGCAGTTCTTC; CDR3: CASSLAVQGVEQFF
D: -; V: TRBV29-1; J: TRBJ1-1; size: -; DNA: TGCAGCGCAGGGGCGCGCACTGAAGCTTTCTTT; CDR3: CSAGARTEAFF
D: -; V: TRBV5-1; J: TRBJ2-6; size: -; DNA: TGCGCCAGCAGCTTGGCTTCTGGGGCCAACGTCCTGACTTTC; CDR3: CASSLASGANVLTF
D: -; V: TRBV30; J: TRBJ1-4; size: -; DNA: TGTGCCTTAATTTCGGGGAACGAAAAACTGTTTTTT; CDR3: CALISGNEKLFF
D: TRBD2; V: TRBV10-2; J: TRBJ2-3; size: once; DNA: TGCGCCAGCACTATTGGTCGAGCGGGGGGTGAAGATACGCAGTATTTT; CDR3: CASTIGRAGGEDTQYF
D: -; V: TRBV2; J: TRBJ1-1; size: -; DNA: TGTGCCACCCAGCAGGGAGGCACTGAAGCTTTCTTT; CDR3: CATQQGGTEAFF
D: -; V: TRBV7-9; J: TRBJ1-3; size: -; DNA: TGTGCCAGCAGCCCGTTTGTGGGGCCCTCTGGAAACACCATATATTTT; CDR3: CASSPFVGPSGNTIYF
D: -; V: TRBV7-9; J: TRBJ1-2; size: -; DNA: TGTGCCAGCAGCTTAGGCCAGGGTGGATTCTATGGCTACACCTTC; CDR3: CASSLGQGGFYGYTF
D: -; V: TRBV6-2/TRBV6-3; J: TRBJ2-6; size: -; DNA: TGTGCCAGCAGTTACTCGAGGAGCTCTGGGGCCAACGTCCTGACTTTC; CDR3: CASSYSRSSGANVLTF
D: TRBD2; V: TRBV2; J: TRBJ2-2; size: -; DNA: TGTGCCAGCTCCCCCGAAGCGGGGGACACCGGGGAGCTGTTTTTT; CDR3: CASSPEAGDTGELFF
D: TRBD1; V: TRBV2; J: TRBJ1-1; size: -; DNA: TGTGCCAGCAGTGACACTCAGGACAGGGGAAACACTGAAGCTTTCTTT; CDR3: CASSDTQDRGNTEAFF
D: -; V: TRBV7-3; J: TRBJ2-1; size: few; DNA: TGTGCCAGCAGCTTAACAGTTAATTGGCCTCAGTTCTTC; CDR3: CASSLTVNWPQFF
D: TRBD1; V: TRBV2; J: TRBJ1-1; size: -; DNA: TGTGCCAGGTCCGGGGACAGGGAGGGCCTCGGCACTGAAGCTTTCTTT; CDR3: CARSGDREGLGTEAFF
D: TRBD2; V: TRBV10-2; J: TRBJ2-3; size: -; DNA: TGCGCCAGCACTAGCGGGGGGGCCGCTACGCAGTATTTT; CDR3: CASTSGGAATQYF
D: TRBD1; V: TRBV5-5; J: TRBJ2-7; size: -; DNA: TGTGCCAGCAGCTCCTTACCGGGACAGGGGGCCGAGCAGTACTTC; CDR3: CASSSLPGQGAEQYF
D: TRBD1; V: TRBV19; J: TRBJ1-1; size: -; DNA: TGTGCCAGTGGGTATACGACAGGGAGTCGGGAAGAAACTGAAGCTTTCTTT; CDR3: CASGYTTGSREETEAFF
D: TRBD1; V: TRBV30; J: TRBJ2-7; size: -; DNA: TGTGCCTGGGGTCCTGCAGGGACAGAGTACTACGAGCAGTACTTC; CDR3: CAWGPAGTEYYEQYF
D: TRBD1; V: TRBV9; J: TRBJ1-1; size: once; DNA: TGTGCCAGCAGCGTATCACAGGGGCGGCCCACTGAAGCTTTCTTT; CDR3: CASSVSQGRPTEAFF
D: TRBD1; V: TRBV5-1; J: TRBJ1-4; size: -; DNA: TGCGCCAGCAGCCCCGGCTTGGGACAGGGTTTGGATGAAAAACTGTTTTTT; CDR3: CASSPGLGQGLDEKLFF
D: TRBD1; V: TRBV2; J: TRBJ2-4; size: -; DNA: TGTGCCAGCAGGACAGGGTTGGGAAACATTCAGTACTTC; CDR3: CASRTGLGNIQYF
D: -; V: TRBV6-1; J: TRBJ1-2; size: -; DNA: TGTGCCAGCAGTGAAGCTGACAGTAACTATGGCTACACCTTC; CDR3: CASSEADSNYGYTF
D: -; V: TRBV19; J: TRBJ1-3; size: few; DNA: TGTGCCAGTAGTCCCCGAAAGGGGAACACCATATATTTT; CDR3: CASSPRKGNTIYF
D: -; V: TRBV5-1; J: TRBJ2-4; size: -; DNA: TGCGCCAGCAGCTTGGAACAGCTAAACATTCAGTACTTC; CDR3: CASSLEQLNIQYF
D: -; V: TRBV29-1; J: TRBJ2-1; size: -; DNA: TGCAGCGCTTTACTAGACTCCTACAATGAGCAGTTCTTC; CDR3: CSALLDSYNEQFF
D: -; V: TRBV29-1; J: TRBJ1-2; size: -; DNA: TGCAGCGTTGAAACAGGGTTGTCCCCATATGGCTACACCTTC; CDR3: CSVETGLSPYGYTF
D: -; V: TRBV3-1/TRBV3-2; J: TRBJ1-1; size: once; DNA: TGTGCCAGCAGCCTACAGATAACGAACACTGAAGCTTTCTTT; CDR3: CASSLQITNTEAFF
D: -; V: TRBV29-1; J: TRBJ2-3; size: -; DNA: TGCAGCGTTGGGGAGAGAGATACGCAGTATTTT; CDR3: CSVGERDTQYF
D: TRBD2; V: TRBV6-5; J: TRBJ2-7; size: -; DNA: TGTGCCAGCAGCGGAGGGCGGGGGAACGAGCAGTACTTC; CDR3: CASSGGRGNEQYF
D: TRBD1; V: TRBV11-3; J: TRBJ1-1; size: -; DNA: TGTGCCAGCAGCAGATCCGGGACAGGGAGCACTGAAGCTTTCTTT; CDR3: CASSRSGTGSTEAFF
D: -; V: TRBV29-1; J: TRBJ2-3; size: -; DNA: TGCAGCGCCCCGACAGGTGTGGGAGATACGCAGTATTTT; CDR3: CSAPTGVGDTQYF
D: TRBD2; V: TRBV4-1; J: TRBJ2-1; size: -; DNA: TGCGCCAGCAGCCAGCCCCCGGGACTAGTGGGTCACAATGAGCAGTTCTTC; CDR3: CASSQPPGLVGHNEQFF
D: -; V: TRBV5-1; J: TRBJ1-1; size: -; DNA: TGCGCCAGCAGCTTGGTTGACAGGTCGAACACTGAAGCTTTCTTT; CDR3: CASSLVDRSNTEAFF
D: -; V: TRBV23-1; J: TRBJ1-5; size: -; DNA: TGCGCCACAGATCGGGGTATTCAGCCCCAGCATTTT; CDR3: CATDRGIQPQHF
D: TRBD1; V: TRBV9; J: TRBJ1-1; size: -; DNA: TGTGCCAGCAGCTCGACAGGGATGACTGAAGCTTTCTTT; CDR3: CASSSTGMTEAFF
D: -; V: TRBV30; J: TRBJ1-2; size: -; DNA: TGTGCCTGGAGTGTACAGGATGGCTACACCTTC; CDR3: CAWSVQDGYTF
D: -; V: TRBV7-9; J: TRBJ1-2; size: -; DNA: TGTGCCAGCAGCTTAGGGCAGGGGACGTGGAACTATGGCTACACCTTC; CDR3: CASSLGQGTWNYGYTF
D: TRBD1; V: TRBV6-5; J: TRBJ1-1; size: -; DNA: TGTGCCAGCAGTTACTCCACAGGGGGGGACACTGAAGCTTTCTTT; CDR3: CASSYSTGGDTEAFF
D: -; V: TRBV29-1; J: TRBJ1-5; size: -; DNA: TGCAGCGTTGAGGGGGGGGCCGAGCAGCCCCAGCATTTT; CDR3: CSVEGGAEQPQHF
D: TRBD2; V: TRBV9; J: TRBJ2-7; size: -; DNA: TGTGCCAGCAGCCTGACTAGCGGGGGGGCAAACGAGCAGTACTTC; CDR3: CASSLTSGGANEQYF
D: TRBD1; V: TRBV18; J: TRBJ1-1; size: -; DNA: TGTGCCAGCTCCCCCAGAAGAGGGGGCGAGACTGAAGCTTTCTTT; CDR3: CASSPRRGGETEAFF